The 7 T cell receptor beta chains below come from one sample, sequenced in a study of CD8+CD57+ T cells in acquired aplastic anemia. TCR beta VDJ and CDR3 profiles were obtained from a genomic DNA template. MiXCR was run by TCRdb on the reads, yielding one entry per CDR3 protein. The sample lists about 190,000 distinct CDR3 sequences, roughly 56% occurring once. The source material was sorted CD4+, CD8+, or CD8+CD57+ T cells (not recorded which) from PBMCs. These receptors originate from a human donor in good health, serving as a control.

This clonotype came up many times. The CDR3 DNA reads as TGTGCCAGCAGTCGAGCGGGGACGAACACCGGGGAGCTGTTTTTT. Protein product: CASSRAGTNTGELFF. The chain is built from TRBV7-3 and TRBJ2-2; 7 bases are a match to TRBD2. V lost 6 bases, J lost 0 bases, and 4 bases stayed unmatched. Germline CDR1 is SGHTA and CDR2 is FQGTGA. The CDR3 consists of 15 residues. Full variable domain (rest looked up from reference TRBV7-3 and TRBJ2-2): GAGVSQTPSNKVTEKGKYVELRCDPISGHTALYWYRQSLGQGPEFLIYFQGTGAADDSGLPNDRFFAVRPEGSVSTLKIQRTERGDSAVYLCASSRAGTNTGELFFGEGSRLTVL.

This chain connects TRBV25-1 to TRBJ2-7, with D tentatively TRBD1 or TRBD2 (5 bases each). Trimming removed 1 base from V and 0 bases from J, with 10 bases in between. The CDR3 extends over 15 amino acids. The germline gives CDR1 MGHDK, CDR2 SYGVNS. The CDR3 DNA follows: TGTGCCAGCAGTGAATCCGGGACGAGCTCCTACGAGCAGTACTTC. It encodes CASSESGTSSYEQYF.

The V and J genes are TRBV7-2 and TRBJ1-5; 8 positions match TRBD1. CDR1 SGHTA and CDR2 FQGNSA come from the germline V gene. The CDR3 is 14 residues long. With 8 bases clipped from V and 2 bases from J, the junction kept 5 bases outside the gene matches. The CDR3, as DNA: TGTGCCAGCGGGGAGGGACAGGGCAATCAGCCCCAGCATTTT. This codes for CASGEGQGNQPQHF.

The chain carries TRBV11-1 and TRBJ2-7, with TRBD2 identical over 9 bases. Trimming cost V 5 bases and J 2 bases; bases outside gene matches: 10. Germline loops: CDR1 SGHAT, CDR2 FQDESV (reference sequence). This CDR3 contains 16 residues. The CDR3: CASSPSASGVAYEQYF. The DNA for the CDR3 is TGTGCCAGCAGCCCTAGCGCTAGCGGGGTCGCCTACGAGCAGTACTTC.

The CDR3 loop is CATRGHTHADTQYF. CDR3 bases: TGTGCCACCCGGGGCCACACACACGCAGATACGCAGTATTTT. V is TRBV10-3 and J is TRBJ2-3, with D possibly called TRBD1 or TRBD2 (5 bases each). Trimming shortened V by 10 bases and J by 4 bases, and 18 bases separated the two germline ends. CDR1 is ENHRY, CDR2 SYGVKD, per germline. The CDR3 has 14 residues.

V usage is TRBV29-1 and J usage is TRBJ2-1; TRBD1 is a possible D gene (7 bases). Germline CDR1 and CDR2: SQVTM and ANQGSEA. V was cut by 4 bases and J by 3 bases, with 25 bases left in between. The CDR3 extends over 18 amino acids. In DNA form, the CDR3 reads TGCAGCGTTGTGGGGGGACAGCCCAAAGGGGGGATCTACAATGAGCAGTTCTTC. It encodes CSVVGGQPKGGIYNEQFF.

This chain's CDR3 is CATSRDRGEAFF. CDR3 in DNA: TGTGCCACCAGCAGAGATCGGGGTGAAGCTTTCTTT. V and J are TRBV15 and TRBJ1-1; D remains ambiguous. CDR3 length: 12 residues. Germline values: CDR1 LNHNV, CDR2 YYDKDF (reference sequence). Trimming cost V 0 bases and J 7 bases, with 6 bases left between them.